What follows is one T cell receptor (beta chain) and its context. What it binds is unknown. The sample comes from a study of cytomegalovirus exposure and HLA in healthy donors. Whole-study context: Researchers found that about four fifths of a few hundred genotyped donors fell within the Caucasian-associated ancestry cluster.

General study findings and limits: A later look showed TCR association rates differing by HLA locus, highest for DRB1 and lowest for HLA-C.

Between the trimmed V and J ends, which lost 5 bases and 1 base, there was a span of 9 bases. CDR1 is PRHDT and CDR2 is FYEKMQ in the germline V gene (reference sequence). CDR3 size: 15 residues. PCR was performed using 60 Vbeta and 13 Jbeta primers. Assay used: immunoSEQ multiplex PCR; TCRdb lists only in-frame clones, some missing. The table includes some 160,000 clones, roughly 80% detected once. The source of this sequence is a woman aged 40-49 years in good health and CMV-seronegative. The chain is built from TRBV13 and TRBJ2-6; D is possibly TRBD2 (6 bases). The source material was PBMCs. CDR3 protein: CASSNRGSGANVLTF. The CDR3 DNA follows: TGTGCCAGCAGCAATCGGGGGTCTGGGGCCAACGTCCTGACTTTC.